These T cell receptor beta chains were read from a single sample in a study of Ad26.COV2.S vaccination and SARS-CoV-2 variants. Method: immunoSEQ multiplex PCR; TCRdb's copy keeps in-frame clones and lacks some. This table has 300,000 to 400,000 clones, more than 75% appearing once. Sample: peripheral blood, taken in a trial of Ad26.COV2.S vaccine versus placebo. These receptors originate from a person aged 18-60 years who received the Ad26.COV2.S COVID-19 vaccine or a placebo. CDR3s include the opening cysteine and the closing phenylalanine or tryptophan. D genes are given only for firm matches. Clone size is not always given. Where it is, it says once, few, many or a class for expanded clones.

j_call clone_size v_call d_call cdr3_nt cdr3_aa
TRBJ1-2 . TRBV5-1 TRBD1 TGCGCCAGCAGCTCATTACAGGGGGCACCCAACTATGGCTACACCTTC CASSSLQGAPNYGYTF
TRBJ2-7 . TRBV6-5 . TGTGCCAGCAAGGAGGGGAGCTCCTACGAGCAGTACTTC CASKEGSSYEQYF
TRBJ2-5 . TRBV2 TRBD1 TGTGCCAGCAGCGATTCCGGACAGGCCAGAGGGGAGACCCAGTACTTC CASSDSGQARGETQYF
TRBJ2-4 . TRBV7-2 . TGTGCCAGCAGCTTTGGGCAGGAGGCCAAAAACATTCAGTACTTC CASSFGQEAKNIQYF
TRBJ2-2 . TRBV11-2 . TGTGCCAGCAGCTTAGGGGGGTACACCGGGGAGCTGTTTTTT CASSLGGYTGELFF
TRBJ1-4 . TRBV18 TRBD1 TGTGCCAGCTCACAGGGGGCACGGGAAAAACTGTTTTTT CASSQGAREKLFF
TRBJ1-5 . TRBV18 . TGTGCCAGCTCACCAGAGGGGCGAAGCAATCAGCCCCAGCATTTT CASSPEGRSNQPQHF
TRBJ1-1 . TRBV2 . TGTGCCAGCAGTCTAGGGACGGAGGGGGTATCTTTCTTT CASSLGTEGVSFF
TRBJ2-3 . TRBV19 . TGTGCCAGTAGTATAGAGCTAAAATACACAGATACGCAGTATTTT CASSIELKYTDTQYF
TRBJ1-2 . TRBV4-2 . TGTGCCAGCAGCCCAGAAGGGCAGTCCAACTATGGCTACACCTTC CASSPEGQSNYGYTF
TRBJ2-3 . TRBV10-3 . TGTGCCATCAGTGAACCCGCCAGAGGAGATACGCAGTATTTT CAISEPARGDTQYF
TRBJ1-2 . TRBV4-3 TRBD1 TGCGCCAGCAGCCAAGAAGGACAGGGGGCTTATGGCTACACCTTC CASSQEGQGAYGYTF
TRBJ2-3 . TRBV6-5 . TGTGCCAGCAGTCCTAGCGCTTACACAGATACGCAGTATTTT CASSPSAYTDTQYF
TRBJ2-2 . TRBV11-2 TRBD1 TGTGCCAGCAGCTCCCGGACAGGGGAGGACACCGGGGAGCTGTTTTTT CASSSRTGEDTGELFF
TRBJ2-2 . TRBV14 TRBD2 TGTGCCAGCAGCCAAGTGGAGCTGCTAGCGGGGGGACCGAACACCGGGGAGCTGTTTTTT CASSQVELLAGGPNTGELFF
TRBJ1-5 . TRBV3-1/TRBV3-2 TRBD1 TGTGCCAGCAGCCAAGACCCCGAGGCCAGGGGGCTGCAGCCCCAGCATTTT CASSQDPEARGLQPQHF
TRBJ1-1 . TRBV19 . TGTGCCAGTAGTATTAGTCGTGGGAACACTGAAGCTTTCTTT CASSISRGNTEAFF
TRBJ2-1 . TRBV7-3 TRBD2 TGTGCCAGCAGTTCTAGCGGGGGCCTCTACAATGAGCAGTTCTTC CASSSSGGLYNEQFF
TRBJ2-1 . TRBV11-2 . TGTGCCAGCAGCCTCGACAGCTACAATGAGCAGTTCTTC CASSLDSYNEQFF
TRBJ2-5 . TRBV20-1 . TGCAGTGCAACAGGGAAGGAGACCCAGTACTTC CSATGKETQYF
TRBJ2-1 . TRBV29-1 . TGCAGCGTCGATACTCCCTACAATGAGCAGTTCTTC CSVDTPYNEQFF
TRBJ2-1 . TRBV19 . TGTGCCAGTAGTATTGGAGGGCTGGTTATCTCCTACAATGAGCAGTTCTTC CASSIGGLVISYNEQFF
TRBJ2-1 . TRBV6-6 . TGTGCCAGCAGTTATTATACCAATGAGCAGTTCTTC CASSYYTNEQFF
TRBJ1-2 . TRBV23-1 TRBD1 TGCGCCAGCAGTCACCCAACAGGACAGGGAAGATTAGTGCGTGATGGCTACACCTTC CASSHPTGQGRLVRDGYTF
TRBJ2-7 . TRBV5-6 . TGTGCCAGCACCCGAGGGGGTTCCTACGAGCAGTACTTC CASTRGGSYEQYF
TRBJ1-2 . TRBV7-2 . TGTGCCAGCAGCCCCAGAAATGGACCGTCAGTTGGCTACACCTTC CASSPRNGPSVGYTF
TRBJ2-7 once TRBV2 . TGTGCCAGCAGTGGTAGCGCAAGCTCCTACGAGCAGTACTTC CASSGSASSYEQYF
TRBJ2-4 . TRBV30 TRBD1 TGTGCCTGGAGACTAGGGACAGGCAACATTCAGTACTTC CAWRLGTGNIQYF
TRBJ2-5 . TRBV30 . TGTGCCTGGAGTCTCAGGGGAGCGGGAGAGACCCAGTACTTC CAWSLRGAGETQYF
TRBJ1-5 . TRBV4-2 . TGTGCCAGCAGCCAAGATTTAAGTTTGGACAGTAGCAATCAGCCCCAGCATTTT CASSQDLSLDSSNQPQHF
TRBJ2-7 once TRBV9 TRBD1 TGTGCCAGCAGCGTAGCTCAGGGGGCCTACGAGCAGTACTTC CASSVAQGAYEQYF
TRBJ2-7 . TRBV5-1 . TGCGCCAGCAGCTTGGCTTCCCGGCAGAGCGAGCAGTACTTC CASSLASRQSEQYF
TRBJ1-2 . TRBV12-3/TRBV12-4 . TGTGCCAGCAGTCTAGGCCTTAACTATGGCTACACCTTC CASSLGLNYGYTF